The source of this T cell receptor (beta chain) is a study of metastatic and nonmetastatic thyroid tumors. At the level of the study: Comparison of repertoires was carried out across blood and tumor or nodule tissue from malignant and benign thyroid patients.

The trim removed 1 base at V and 3 bases at J, leaving 7 bases unmatched. Germline CDR1 is MDHEN and CDR2 is SYDVKM. This CDR3 has 17 residues. Treatment of any kind had been given to no patient before thyroid surgery. The sample holds a few counts of this clone. Its antigen is unknown. Study-level points and caveats: Benign nodules reportedly had significantly lower TCR beta diversity than malignant thyroid tumors in blood and tumor.

Source study methods: Clinicopathological groups supplied CDR3 differences that were used to build a distant-metastasis classifier for papillary thyroid cancer. TCRdb used MiXCR to call clones anew from the PCR reads. The authors' filters were not applied to this entry. The sample has 45,000 to 65,000 clones, roughly a sixth seen once. The specimen was blood. The gene calls are TRBV28 and TRBJ1-1, with TRBD1 identical over 11 bases. This TCR derives from a female donor with papillary thyroid cancer or a benign thyroid nodule (not recorded which). Some clones in this sample may be carry-over from other donors' samples. The CDR3 sequence: CASSLSGTGGNDTEAFF. CDR3 coding DNA: TGTGCCAGCAGTTTATCCGGGACAGGGGGGAATGACACTGAAGCTTTCTTT.